The TCR beta chain under discussion was sequenced for a study of cytomegalovirus exposure and HLA in healthy donors. This table comes from immunoSEQ multiplex PCR, and its TCRdb copy is limited to in-frame clones, with some not included. Among 55,000 to 80,000 clones listed, about 94% were seen once. Comments on this clone: Antigen unknown.

Trimming pared 6 bases from V and 2 bases from J, leaving 14 bases between. The CDR3 totals 15 residues. Germline CDR1 reads SNHLY; CDR2 reads FYNNEI. Findings of the study overall: According to a subsequent analysis, TCR clusters from the first cohort were inclined to appear together in the 120 validation repertoires. Rare sequences made up most TCRs, while some public TCRs were found in many donors. CMV antigen specificity was confirmed in vitro for a few CMV-associated chains.

This receptor was identified in a man aged 18-30 years in good health and CMV-seropositive. This chain connects TRBV2 to TRBJ1-3; D ambiguous. The specimen sequenced was PBMCs. CDR3 loop: CASRKQPPPGNTIYF. CDR3 bases: TGTGCCAGCAGGAAGCAACCCCCTCCTGGAAACACCATATATTTT. Together with reference TRBV2 and TRBJ1-3, the CDR3 gives the full variable domain: EPEVTQTPSHQVTQMGQEVILRCVPISNHLYFYWYRQILGQKVEFLVSFYNNEISEKSEIFDDQFSVERPDGSNFTLKIRSTKLEDSAMYFCASRKQPPPGNTIYFGEGSWLTVV.